Each of the 11 T cell receptor beta chains below was sequenced from the same sample in a study of OX40 agonist ivuxolimab in advanced cancers. TCRdb's copy holds only in-frame clones and misses some; the assay was immunoSEQ multiplex PCR. Among approximately 73,000 clones listed, roughly nine tenths were seen once. The specimen comprised CD4+ or CD8+ T cells sorted from blood, sampled in a trial of the OX40 agonist ivuxolimab. The receptors were gathered from an adult with an advanced solid tumor such as melanoma, head and neck, liver or kidney cancer.

This chain joins TRBV5-4 and TRBJ2-7; 9 positions match TRBD2. Looked up from germline, CDR1 is SGHNT and CDR2 is YYREEE (reference sequence). Losses at the gene ends were 2 bases for V and 7 bases for J; bases not matched to a gene: 4. The CDR3 consists of 13 residues. The CDR3 nucleotides read TGTGCCAGCAGCTTAGGACTAGCGCGGGAGCAGTACTTC. Translation gives CASSLGLAREQYF.

The V and J genes are TRBV11-2 and TRBJ2-1; the D gene is possibly TRBD1 (6 bases). Germline CDR1 SGHAT, CDR2 FQNNGV. The ends were cut back, 0 bases at V and 2 bases at J, with 8 bases in the middle. The CDR3 totals 15 residues. The chain's CDR3 is CASSLDQGTYNEQFF. The CDR3 region has the DNA TGTGCCAGCAGCTTAGACCAGGGGACCTACAATGAGCAGTTCTTC. Looking up the rest from reference TRBV11-2 and TRBJ2-1 gives the full variable domain: EAGVAQSPRYKIIEKRQSVAFWCNPISGHATLYWYQQILGQGPKLLIQFQNNGVVDDSQLPKDRFSAERLKGVDSTLKIQPAKLEDSAVYLCASSLDQGTYNEQFFGPGTRLTVL.

This clone was picked up one time. This rearrangement joins TRBV10-2 to TRBJ1-4; D is unresolved. The V and J ends lost 0 bases and 3 bases respectively, with 11 bases between them. Germline V lookup: CDR1 WSHSY, CDR2 SAAADI. CDR3 size: 16 residues. CDR3 nucleotides: TGCGCCAGCAGTGAGTCGGAAGGGTTTGCTAATGAAAAACTGTTTTTT. This translates into CASSESEGFANEKLFF.

V usage is TRBV7-8 and J usage is TRBJ2-3; D gene uncertain. V lost 4 bases to trimming and J lost 2 bases, with 7 bases between them. Germline V gene sequence: CDR1 SGHVS, CDR2 FQNEAQ. The CDR3 has 13 residues. CDR3 amino acids: CASSSDSTDTQYF. Here the CDR3 DNA reads TGTGCCAGCAGCTCCGACTCCACAGATACGCAGTATTTT.

This chain uses TRBV5-8 with TRBJ2-1; 10 bases are shared with TRBD1. The germline gives CDR1 SGHTS, CDR2 YDEGEE. This CDR3 is 15 amino acids long. J lost 3 bases, V lost 3 bases, and 3 bases had no gene match. The CDR3 here is CASSSGTGVYNEQFF. As DNA, the CDR3 is TGTGCCAGCAGCTCCGGGACAGGGGTCTACAATGAGCAGTTCTTC.

This rearrangement joins TRBV9 to TRBJ2-5; 10 bases map to TRBD1. The CDR3 has 15 amino acids. Germline V gene sequence: CDR1 SGDLS, CDR2 YYNGEE. With 4 bases clipped from V and 5 bases from J, the junction kept 8 bases outside the gene matches. This chain's CDR3 is CASSPGTGVRETQYF. The CDR3 DNA reads TGTGCCAGCAGCCCGGGGACAGGGGTAAGGGAGACCCAGTACTTC. Complete variable domain (other parts from reference TRBV9 and TRBJ2-5): DSGVTQTPKHLITATGQRVTLRCSPRSGDLSVYWYQQSLDQGLQFLIQYYNGEERAKGNILERFSAQQFPDLHSELNLSSLELGDSALYFCASSPGTGVRETQYFGPGTRLLVL.

The V call is TRBV5-4, the J call TRBJ2-7; 7 bases are shared with TRBD2. V lost 4 bases and J lost 4; bases outside the gene matches: 17. The CDR3 spans 17 residues. The germline CDR1 and CDR2 sequences are SGHNT and YYREEE (reference sequence). DNA for the CDR3: TGTGCCAGCAGCCAGACGGCTTCAGCGGGAAATAGGTACGAGCAGTACTTC. Protein sequence: CASSQTASAGNRYEQYF.

In its sample, this clone was seen a few times. The chain employs TRBV6-1 and TRBJ1-5; no firm D call. With 2 bases removed from V and 4 bases from J, the gap between germline ends came to 9 bases. Germline V gene data show CDR1 as MNHNS and CDR2 as SASEGT. The length of the CDR3 is 14 residues. CDR3 amino acids: CASSEMAMNQPQHF. CDR3 in DNA: TGTGCCAGCAGTGAAATGGCGATGAATCAGCCCCAGCATTTT.

This chain links TRBV5-1 with TRBJ2-6; D gene unclear. This CDR3 is 16 amino acids long. The V end lost 0 bases, the J end lost 2 bases, and 9 bases lay between the germline ends. Germline-derived CDR1 and CDR2 are SGHRS and YFSETQ. CDR3: CASSLEIAAGANVLTF. DNA for the CDR3: TGCGCCAGCAGCTTGGAAATTGCTGCTGGGGCCAACGTCCTGACTTTC.

The chain is built from TRBV10-2 and TRBJ2-7; 7 bases match TRBD2. Trimming removed 4 bases from V and 3 bases from J; junction bases left unmatched: 6. Germline CDR1 and CDR2: WSHSY and SAAADI. The CDR3 is made up of 14 amino acids. The CDR3 sequence: CASSGASGVYEQYF. The CDR3 region has the DNA TGCGCCAGCAGTGGCGCTAGCGGAGTCTACGAGCAGTACTTC.

V usage is TRBV5-4 and J usage is TRBJ2-6; D is undetermined. V was shortened by 3 bases and J by 0 bases, with 13 bases between the two germline ends. Germline CDR1 reads SGHNT; CDR2 reads YYREEE (reference sequence). The CDR3 spans 17 residues. The CDR3 spells CASSSPGRYSGANVLTF. The CDR3 DNA reads TGTGCCAGCAGCTCACCGGGCCGTTACTCTGGGGCCAACGTCCTGACTTTC.